Listed below are T cell receptor beta chains from one sample, sequenced in a study of radiotherapy plus CTLA-4 blockade in lung cancer. Assay used: immunoSEQ multiplex PCR; TCRdb lists only in-frame clones, some missing. Of 95,000 to 150,000 clones detected, around 90% appear once; the ten largest clones hold 6.9%. Material: peripheral blood, obtained from a patient treated with radiotherapy plus ipilimumab. Receptors originate from a human donor with non-small cell lung cancer that progressed on radiotherapy plus ipilimumab. The conserved cysteine and the conserved F or W are not part of the CDR3 here. D genes are given only for firm matches.

D gene: NA
V gene: TRBV2
CDR3 protein: ASSDSGLPRNEQF

D gene: NA
V gene: TRBV5-1
CDR3 protein: ASRTAEPGNTIY

D gene: TRBD1
V gene: TRBV6-1
CDR3 protein: ASSEGQGAAQPQH

D gene: TRBD2
V gene: TRBV6-4
CDR3 protein: ASSAGTSGRGSYEQY

D gene: TRBD2
V gene: TRBV7-9
CDR3 protein: ASSLGDYRYEQY

D gene: NA
V gene: TRBV9
CDR3 protein: ASSVVPERLSGANVLT

D gene: TRBD1
V gene: TRBV7-9
CDR3 protein: ASSWGQGKVTEAF

D gene: TRBD2
V gene: TRBV30
CDR3 protein: AWTEPGSGRYEQY

D gene: NA
V gene: TRBV6-6
CDR3 protein: ASRSDPFREAF

D gene: NA
V gene: TRBV2
CDR3 protein: ASSEEPDTEAF

D gene: TRBD1
V gene: TRBV5-1
CDR3 protein: ASGTGDNYGYT

D gene: NA
V gene: TRBV13
CDR3 protein: ASSWSDARFQF

D gene: TRBD1
V gene: TRBV7-9
CDR3 protein: ASSLRGGGQEVSYEQY

D gene: TRBD1
V gene: TRBV19
CDR3 protein: ASGDRVETQY

D gene: NA
V gene: TRBV14
CDR3 protein: ASSQQHYEQY

D gene: NA
V gene: TRBV10-1
CDR3 protein: ASSPYRDPPYNEQF

D gene: TRBD1
V gene: TRBV25-1
CDR3 protein: ASMKSGQGNSPLH